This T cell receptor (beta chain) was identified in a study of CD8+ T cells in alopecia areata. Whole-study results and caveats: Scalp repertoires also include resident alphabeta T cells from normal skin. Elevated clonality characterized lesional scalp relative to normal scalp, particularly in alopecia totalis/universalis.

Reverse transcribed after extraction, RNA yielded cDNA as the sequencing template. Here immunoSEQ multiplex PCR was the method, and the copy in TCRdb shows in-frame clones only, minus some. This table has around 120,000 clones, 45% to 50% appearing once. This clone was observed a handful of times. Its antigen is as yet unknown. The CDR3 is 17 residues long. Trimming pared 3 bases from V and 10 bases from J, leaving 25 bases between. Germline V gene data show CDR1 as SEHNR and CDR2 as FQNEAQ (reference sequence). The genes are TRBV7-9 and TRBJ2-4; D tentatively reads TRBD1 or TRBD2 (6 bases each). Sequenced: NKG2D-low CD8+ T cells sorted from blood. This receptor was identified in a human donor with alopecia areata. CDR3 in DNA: TGTGCCAGCAGCTTCCCCCGTGGGCCCACAGGGACTGGGATTCAGTACTTC. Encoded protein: CASSFPRGPTGTGIQYF.